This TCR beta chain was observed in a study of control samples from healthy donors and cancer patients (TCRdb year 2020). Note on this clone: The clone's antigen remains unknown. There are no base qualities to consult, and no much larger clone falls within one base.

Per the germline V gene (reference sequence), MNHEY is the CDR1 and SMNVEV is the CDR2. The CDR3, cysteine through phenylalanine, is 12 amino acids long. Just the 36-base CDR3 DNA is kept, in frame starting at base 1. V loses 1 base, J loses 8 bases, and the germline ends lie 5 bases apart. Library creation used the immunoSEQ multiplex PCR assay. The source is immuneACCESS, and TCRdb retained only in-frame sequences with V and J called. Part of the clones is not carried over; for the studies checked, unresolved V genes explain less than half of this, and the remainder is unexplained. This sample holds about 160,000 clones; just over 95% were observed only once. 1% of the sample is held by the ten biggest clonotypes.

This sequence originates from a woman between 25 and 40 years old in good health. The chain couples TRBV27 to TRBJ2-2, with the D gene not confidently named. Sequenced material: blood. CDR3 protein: CASSLFRGELFF. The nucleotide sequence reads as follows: TGTGCCAGCAGTTTATTTCGGGGGGAGCTGTTTTTT.